One sample yielded the 23 T cell receptor beta chains listed below, sequenced in a study of T cell responses to AZD1222 COVID-19 vaccine. The assay was immunoSEQ multiplex PCR, and TCRdb's table has in-frame clones only and misses some. The table lists over 110,000 clones, approximately 94% of them singletons. Sequencing used peripheral blood, obtained on day 0 of AZD1222 vaccination. The receptors stem from an adult in good health.

J is TRBJ1-1 and V is TRBV6-5, with a weak D call TRBD1 (5 bases). The germline V and J ends were trimmed by 2 bases and 4 bases, with 17 bases remaining between them. Germline V lookup: CDR1 MNHEY, CDR2 SVGAGI. The CDR3 totals 16 residues. CDR3 bases: TGTGCCAGCAGTTACGCCCAGTATGGGGCCTCCACTGAAGCTTTCTTT. This gives the protein CASSYAQYGASTEAFF.

V is TRBV27 and J is TRBJ1-5; the match to TRBD1 covers 10 bases. CDR1 is MNHEY and CDR2 is SMNVEV in the germline V gene (reference sequence). V trimming: 5 bases; J trimming: 5 bases; junction bases outside the gene matches: 3. The length of the CDR3 is 14 residues. CDR3 DNA sequence: TGTGCCAGCAGTCTTGGGACAGGGGATCAGCCCCAGCATTTT. It translates to CASSLGTGDQPQHF.

The chain has TRBV25-1 and TRBJ1-5, with D maybe TRBD1 (5 bases). Trimming stripped 0 bases from V and 2 bases from J, with 11 bases between. The CDR3 has 16 residues. Germline-derived CDR1 and CDR2 are MGHDK and SYGVNS. CDR3 sequence (DNA): TGTGCCAGCAGTGAATACGCAGGGTCGGGCAATCAGCCCCAGCATTTT. Translation: CASSEYAGSGNQPQHF.

The genes are TRBV5-4 and TRBJ1-2; weak D call: TRBD1 (5 bases). V was shortened by 0 bases and J by 6 bases, with 12 bases between the two germline ends. From germline, CDR1 is SGHNT and CDR2 YYREEE (reference sequence). The CDR3 covers 14 residues. The CDR3 reads CASSLGGGEDGYTF. CDR3 bases: TGTGCCAGCAGCTTGGGGGGAGGGGAGGATGGCTACACCTTC.

This chain connects TRBV4-3 to TRBJ2-1; TRBD2 matches at 7 bases. The CDR3 consists of 16 residues. Germline V gene sequence: CDR1 LGHNA, CDR2 YSLEER. Losses at the gene ends were 0 bases for V and 4 bases for J; bases not matched to a gene: 6. CDR3 amino acids: CASSQDSFGGYNEQFF. CDR3 in DNA: TGCGCCAGCAGCCAAGATAGTTTCGGGGGGTACAATGAGCAGTTCTTC.

The chain uses TRBV10-3 and TRBJ2-7; the match to TRBD2 covers 7 bases. The CDR3 spans 13 residues. The junction had 11 bases not matched to a gene; V was cut back by 10 bases and J by 5 bases. Germline V gene lookup returns CDR1 ENHRY and CDR2 SYGVKD. The CDR3 DNA sequence: TGTGCCACGCGGACGGGGGGAAGGGACGAGCAGTACTTC. This codes for CATRTGGRDEQYF.

This clone was seen a few times. This sequence joins TRBV12-5 and TRBJ2-7, with D possibly TRBD2 on 6 matching bases. The CDR3 totals 14 residues. The germline V and J ends were trimmed by 4 bases and 3 bases, with 13 bases remaining between them. The germline V gene has CDR1 LGHNT and CDR2 FRNRAP. The CDR3 DNA is TGTGCTAGTGGTTCCCCCAACGGGAGCTACGAGCAGTACTTC. The encoded protein is CASGSPNGSYEQYF. Looking up the rest from reference TRBV12-5 and TRBJ2-7 gives the full variable domain: DARVTQTPRHKVTEMGQEVTMRCQPILGHNTVFWYRQTMMQGLELLAYFRNRAPLDDSGMPKDRFSAEMPDATLATLKIQPSEPRDSAVYFCASGSPNGSYEQYFGPGTRLTVT.

V is TRBV7-2 and J is TRBJ1-1, with D possibly being TRBD1 (5 bases). V lost 5 bases and J 3 bases, leaving 13 bases between the germline ends. Germline V gives CDR1 SGHTA, CDR2 FQGNSA. The CDR3 consists of 14 residues. The CDR3, as DNA: TGTGCCAGCAGCCCGCACCAGGGAGACACTGAAGCTTTCTTT. Its translation: CASSPHQGDTEAFF. The variable domain in full, completed from reference TRBV7-2 and TRBJ1-1, reads GAGVSQSPSNKVTEKGKDVELRCDPISGHTALYWYRQSLGQGLEFLIYFQGNSAPDKSGLPSDRFSAERTGGSVSTLTIQRTQQEDSAVYLCASSPHQGDTEAFFGQGTRLTVV.

This chain joins TRBV29-1 and TRBJ1-2; 7 bases are shared with TRBD1. The CDR3 has 13 amino acids. Germline values: CDR1 SQVTM, CDR2 ANQGSEA. With V trimmed by 1 base and J by 4 bases, 3 bases remained unmatched. The CDR3 DNA reads as TGCAGCGTTGAAGGGGACAGTTTCTATGGCTACACCTTC. Translation: CSVEGDSFYGYTF.

The chain has TRBV7-9 and TRBJ2-7; 11 bases line up with TRBD2. Germline V gives CDR1 SEHNR, CDR2 FQNEAQ (reference sequence). This CDR3 spans 16 amino acids. Losses at the gene ends were 5 bases for V and 5 bases for J; bases not matched to a gene: 11. In nucleotides, the CDR3 is TGTGCCAGCAGCGCGGTTAGCGGGAGGGCCAGGGACGAGCAGTACTTC. Translating it yields CASSAVSGRARDEQYF.

The chain employs TRBV7-8 and TRBJ1-5; unclear D gene. Per germline, CDR1 SGHVS and CDR2 FQNEAQ. V gave up 5 bases and J gave up 4 bases, with 12 bases separating them. The CDR3 loop spans 14 amino acids. CDR3 in DNA: TGTGCCAGCAGCGTCAGCTTGAGAAATCAGCCCCAGCATTTT. Residues: CASSVSLRNQPQHF. Full variable domain (missing parts from reference TRBV7-8 and TRBJ1-5): GAGVSQSPRYKVAKRGQDVALRCDPISGHVSLFWYQQALGQGPEFLTYFQNEAQLDKSGLPSDRFFAERPEGSVSTLKIQRTQQEDSAVYLCASSVSLRNQPQHFGDGTRLSIL.

The V call is TRBV7-8, the J call TRBJ2-2; the D gene could be TRBD1 or TRBD2 (5 bases each). Trimming took 5 bases from V and 5 from J, leaving 15 bases between them. This CDR3 comprises 15 residues. Per the germline V gene, CDR1 is SGHVS and CDR2 is FQNEAQ. This chain's CDR3 is CASSPPRDRTGELFF. The CDR3 nucleotides read TGTGCCAGCAGCCCCCCACGGGACCGGACCGGGGAGCTGTTTTTT.

The rearrangement uses TRBV4-3 and TRBJ1-1; D is unclear. In germline, CDR1 is LGHNA, CDR2 YSLEER. V was trimmed by 1 base and J by 5 bases, leaving 8 bases between them. The CDR3 is made up of 13 amino acids. Here the CDR3 reads CASSQVRGTEAFF. CDR3 DNA: TGCGCCAGCAGCCAAGTGCGAGGGACTGAAGCTTTCTTT.

This clone occurred once. The rearrangement joins TRBV6-2 or TRBV6-3 to TRBJ2-3; 8 positions agree with TRBD1. There are 16 residues in the CDR3. CDR1 and CDR2 (germline): MNHEY, SVGEGT. Germline trimming cut 5 bases from V and 0 bases from J; bases unmatched to any gene: 7. CDR3 sequence (DNA): TGTGCCAGCAGTGACCCCGGGACAGGTAGCACAGATACGCAGTATTTT. It is translated as CASSDPGTGSTDTQYF.

This clone came up once. The V call is TRBV21-1, the J call TRBJ2-1; TRBD2, the table's D call, was not compared with the DNA. TRBV21-1 corresponds to a pseudogene. The CDR3 extends over 21 amino acids. The CDR3 coding sequence is TGTGCCAGCAGCACACTCCTATCCCAAGGCCCTAGACTAGCGGGAAACAATGAGCAGTTCTTC. Its protein product is CASSTLLSQGPRLAGNNEQFF.

The chain joins TRBV18 to TRBJ1-5; D gene ambiguous. CDR1 and CDR2 (germline): KGHSH, LQKENI. Trimming left V 6 bases short and J 3 bases short, with 12 bases between. CDR3 length equals 14 residues. The CDR3 sequence is CASSPSSHNQPQHF. CDR3 sequence (DNA): TGTGCCAGCTCCCCCAGTTCCCACAATCAGCCCCAGCATTTT.

This rearrangement joins TRBV28 to TRBJ2-7; 8 nucleotides match TRBD1. The CDR3 has 15 residues. Germline values: CDR1 MDHEN, CDR2 SYDVKM. The J segment lost 0 bases and the V segment lost 6 bases, leaving 7 bases of the junction unmatched. In DNA form, the CDR3 reads TGTGCCAGCAGCCCCCAGGACAGGGACTCCTACGAGCAGTACTTC. Its protein product is CASSPQDRDSYEQYF.

This clone occurred once. The genes are TRBV19 and TRBJ1-5; 8 nucleotides align to TRBD1. The trim removed 7 bases at V and 0 bases at J, leaving 11 bases unmatched. Germline values: CDR1 LNHDA, CDR2 SQIVND (reference sequence). The CDR3 totals 17 residues. CDR3 sequence (DNA): TGTGCCAGTAACGACCCCATGGGACAGGATAGCAATCAGCCCCAGCATTTT. Translation: CASNDPMGQDSNQPQHF. Full variable domain (missing parts from reference TRBV19 and TRBJ1-5): DGGITQSPKYLFRKEGQNVTLSCEQNLNHDAMYWYRQDPGQGLRLIYYSQIVNDFQKGDIAEGYSVSREKKESFPLTVTSAQKNPTAFYLCASNDPMGQDSNQPQHFGDGTRLSIL.

The gene calls are TRBV2 and TRBJ2-1, with 10 bases aligning to TRBD2. Per germline, CDR1 SNHLY and CDR2 FYNNEI. V trimming: 1 base; J trimming: 13 bases; junction bases outside the gene matches: 4. This CDR3 has 13 residues. The chain's CDR3 is CASSEGSGRRQFF. The CDR3 DNA reads TGTGCCAGCAGTGAAGGTAGCGGGAGGAGACAGTTCTTC.

This clone occurred once. The gene calls are TRBV5-5 and TRBJ2-7; TRBD2 is a possible D gene (5 bases). Trimming removed 4 bases at V and 4 bases at J, with 18 bases between. The CDR3 is made up of 15 amino acids. Germline V gene data show CDR1 as SGHKS and CDR2 as YYEKEE (reference sequence). The CDR3 coding sequence is TGTGCCAGCAGCAGAACCGGGCCGAGGAGGTACGAGCAGTACTTC. As protein: CASSRTGPRRYEQYF.

The CDR3 region has the DNA TGTGCCAGCAGTCAGCAGAAAGAGACCCAGTACTTC. The encoded protein is CASSQQKETQYF. This chain connects TRBV27 to TRBJ2-5; D is undetermined. The V end was cut by 5 bases, the J end by 3 bases, with 7 bases between. From germline, CDR1 is MNHEY and CDR2 SMNVEV (reference sequence). The CDR3 sequence is 12 residues long.

The V gene is TRBV5-1, the J gene TRBJ2-1; a weak D match, TRBD2 (6 bases). The V and J ends lost 0 bases and 0 bases respectively, with 13 bases between them. Germline-derived CDR1 and CDR2 are SGHRS and YFSETQ. The CDR3 spans 17 residues. The CDR3 loop is CASSLEWLGGSYNEQFF. CDR3 DNA sequence: TGCGCCAGCAGCTTGGAGTGGTTGGGGGGCTCCTACAATGAGCAGTTCTTC. The complete variable domain, with remaining parts taken from reference TRBV5-1 and TRBJ2-1, reads KAGVTQTPRYLIKTRGQQVTLSCSPISGHRSVSWYQQTPGQGLQFLFEYFSETQRNKGNFPGRFSGRQFSNSRSEMNVSTLELGDSALYLCASSLEWLGGSYNEQFFGPGTRLTVL.

The chain combines TRBV19 with TRBJ2-7, with D possibly matching TRBD2 (6 bases). This CDR3 region has 13 residues. Trimming stripped 5 bases from V and 5 bases from J, with 13 bases between. Germline-derived CDR1 and CDR2 are LNHDA and SQIVND (reference sequence). DNA for the CDR3: TGTGCCAGTAGTGCCTCTCGGGGGAACGAGCAGTACTTC. Amino acids: CASSASRGNEQYF.